Given below is one T cell receptor (beta chain) in context. Its antigen is still unknown. The data belong to a study of cytomegalovirus exposure and HLA in healthy donors. Whole-study results and caveats: CMV serostatus was the only recorded immune exposure for donors.

The CDR3 consists of 12 residues. Between the trimmed V and J ends, which lost 3 bases and 5 bases, there was a span of 7 bases. The V gene's germline CDR1 is MDHEN and CDR2 SYDVKM. Both 60 Vbeta primers and 13 Jbeta primers went into the PCR. Method: immunoSEQ multiplex PCR; TCRdb's copy keeps in-frame clones and lacks some. The profile covers around 190,000 clones, with around 87% appearing a single time and roughly 0.98% taken by the ten largest. The rearrangement joins TRBV28 to TRBJ2-5; D remains ambiguous. The sequence came from a boy aged 2 to 9 in good health and CMV-seronegative. Sequencing input: PBMCs. The CDR3 protein is CASSFSSETQYF. In DNA, the CDR3 is TGTGCCAGCAGTTTTTCGAGCGAGACCCAGTACTTC.